The clone carrying this TCR beta chain was counted once. Original data processing: The authors estimated nucleated cell counts from reference gene primer amplification. The protocol was immunoSEQ multiplex PCR, while the TCRdb copy is restricted to in-frame clones and leaves out a portion. V, J and clone size derive from that table, while D and trimming were established from the DNA sequence. The repertoire holds 90,000 to 120,000 clones, less than 90% seen once, with roughly 5% in the top ten. This sample is part of a study of blood T cell repertoires in COVID-19. Study in general: Samples representing acute and convalescent COVID-19 were sourced from the United States, Italy and Spain. From T cells, B-cell-depleted T cells, or PBMCs came the material, which was cDNA or gDNA.

CDR3 length equals 12 residues. Trimming pared 0 bases from V and 8 bases from J, leaving 5 bases between. The receptor's source is a human donor in a cohort sampled during active COVID-19. Sequenced sample: peripheral blood. The chain has TRBV12-3 or TRBV12-4 and TRBJ1-5, with D unresolved. The CDR3 DNA is TGTGCCAGCAGTTTAGCCCCAGAGCCCCAGCATTTT. Translation gives CASSLAPEPQHF.